A selection of T cell receptor beta chains follows, all from one sample in a study of blood T cell repertoires in COVID-19. TCRdb keeps only in-frame clones here, not all; method: immunoSEQ multiplex PCR. Found here are 200,000 to 250,000 clones, approximately 83% of them singletons; the top ten hold 3% to 4%. The sequenced sample was PBMCs or T cells enriched from blood (not recorded which). The receptors originated from a woman aged 60-75 years who had recovered from COVID-19. Each CDR3 is given with its conserved first and last residue. The D gene is left open where the match is weak. Where a row states a size, it is once, few, many or the class of an expanded clone; other rows omit it.

abundance: .; d_gene: TRBD1; j_gene: TRBJ1-1; v_gene: TRBV6-5; CDR3nt: TGTGCCCATACCGGAGGACAGGGTCGATATTCTGAAGCTTTCTTT; CDR3aa: CAHTGGQGRYSEAFF
abundance: .; d_gene: .; j_gene: TRBJ2-5; v_gene: TRBV10-3; CDR3nt: TGTGCCATCAGCGGGAGTGAAGAGACCCAGTACTTC; CDR3aa: CAISGSEETQYF
abundance: .; d_gene: TRBD1; j_gene: TRBJ2-7; v_gene: TRBV4-3; CDR3nt: TGCGCCAGCAGCGGATGGACAGGGGGCTACGAGCAGTACTTC; CDR3aa: CASSGWTGGYEQYF
abundance: .; d_gene: .; j_gene: TRBJ2-1; v_gene: TRBV10-2; CDR3nt: TGCGCCAGCAGTGATGGCGGCCTCAGCTCCTACAATGAGCAGTTCTTC; CDR3aa: CASSDGGLSSYNEQFF
abundance: .; d_gene: .; j_gene: TRBJ1-6; v_gene: TRBV15; CDR3nt: TGTGCCACCAGCTCCCGTCGATTCACAAATTCACCCCTCCACTTT; CDR3aa: CATSSRRFTNSPLHF
abundance: .; d_gene: .; j_gene: TRBJ2-7; v_gene: TRBV6-5; CDR3nt: TGTGCCAGCACCACTACCACACAACTGGGGGGCGAGCAGTACTTC; CDR3aa: CASTTTTQLGGEQYF
abundance: .; d_gene: .; j_gene: TRBJ1-2; v_gene: TRBV29-1; CDR3nt: TGCAGCGTTGTCGGGGGGCTCAACTATGGCTACACCTTC; CDR3aa: CSVVGGLNYGYTF
abundance: .; d_gene: TRBD1; j_gene: TRBJ2-3; v_gene: TRBV10-1; CDR3nt: TGCGCCAGCAGTGAGGTACAGGGGGCGAGCACAGATACGCAGTATTTT; CDR3aa: CASSEVQGASTDTQYF
abundance: .; d_gene: TRBD2; j_gene: TRBJ2-1; v_gene: TRBV10-3; CDR3nt: TGTGCCATCAGTATAACCCCGGGACTAGCTGGCAATGAGCAGTTCTTC; CDR3aa: CAISITPGLAGNEQFF
abundance: .; d_gene: TRBD2; j_gene: TRBJ2-3; v_gene: TRBV3-1/TRBV3-2; CDR3nt: TGTGCCAGCAGCCAAGGTTACGGGGGGGCGAGTGGTGATACGCAGTATTTT; CDR3aa: CASSQGYGGASGDTQYF
abundance: .; d_gene: .; j_gene: TRBJ2-4; v_gene: TRBV3-1/TRBV3-2; CDR3nt: TGTGCCAGCAGCCAAGCCCTGGGGGCAGGGTTAGCCAAAAACATTCAGTACTTC; CDR3aa: CASSQALGAGLAKNIQYF
abundance: .; d_gene: .; j_gene: TRBJ2-1; v_gene: TRBV7-2; CDR3nt: TGTGCCAGCTCCCACCCGGGCAATGAGCAGTTCTTC; CDR3aa: CASSHPGNEQFF
abundance: .; d_gene: .; j_gene: TRBJ2-3; v_gene: TRBV19; CDR3nt: TGTGCCAGTAGTACGGGACAAACAGATACGCAGTATTTT; CDR3aa: CASSTGQTDTQYF
abundance: .; d_gene: .; j_gene: TRBJ2-6; v_gene: TRBV29-1; CDR3nt: TGCAGCGTGGAGGGGGCTCTCGGGGCCAACGTCCTGACTTTC; CDR3aa: CSVEGALGANVLTF
abundance: few; d_gene: TRBD1; j_gene: TRBJ1-2; v_gene: TRBV19; CDR3nt: TGTGCCAGTAGTATCCTCCTTGCCGGACAGGGCTATGGCTACACCTTC; CDR3aa: CASSILLAGQGYGYTF
abundance: .; d_gene: .; j_gene: TRBJ2-2; v_gene: TRBV23-1; CDR3nt: TGCGCAGCCCCTAGCAGAACTGCCATAACGATGAACACCGGGGAGCTGTTTTTT; CDR3aa: CAAPSRTAITMNTGELFF
abundance: .; d_gene: TRBD1; j_gene: TRBJ2-1; v_gene: TRBV6-5; CDR3nt: TGTGCCAGCAGGGCTAGGGACAGCTCCTACAATGAGCAGTTCTTC; CDR3aa: CASRARDSSYNEQFF
abundance: .; d_gene: .; j_gene: TRBJ2-2; v_gene: TRBV27; CDR3nt: TGTGCCAGCAAACAAGCGGTGACAGGGGAGCTGTTTTTT; CDR3aa: CASKQAVTGELFF
abundance: .; d_gene: TRBD2; j_gene: TRBJ2-1; v_gene: TRBV6-5; CDR3nt: TGTGCCAGCAGTTACGCGGCTAGCGGGAGTGATGAGCAGTTCTTC; CDR3aa: CASSYAASGSDEQFF
abundance: .; d_gene: TRBD1; j_gene: TRBJ1-1; v_gene: TRBV18; CDR3nt: TGTGCCAGCTCACCACCGGAGGGACAGGGTATCACTGAAGCTTTCTTT; CDR3aa: CASSPPEGQGITEAFF
abundance: .; d_gene: .; j_gene: TRBJ2-3; v_gene: TRBV12-5; CDR3nt: TGTGCTAGTGGTTCCCCCCTACCCACAGATACGCAGTATTTT; CDR3aa: CASGSPLPTDTQYF
abundance: once; d_gene: .; j_gene: TRBJ1-4; v_gene: TRBV27; CDR3nt: TGTGCCAGCCGAGAACAGCGGAAGGAAAAACTGTTTTTT; CDR3aa: CASREQRKEKLFF
abundance: once; d_gene: TRBD2; j_gene: TRBJ2-3; v_gene: TRBV9; CDR3nt: TGTGCCAGCAGCGTAGCAGGCGGGAGAGCAGATACGCAGTATTTT; CDR3aa: CASSVAGGRADTQYF
abundance: once; d_gene: .; j_gene: TRBJ1-2; v_gene: TRBV7-9; CDR3nt: TGTGCCAGCAGCCAGTCGTATGGCTACACCTTC; CDR3aa: CASSQSYGYTF
abundance: .; d_gene: .; j_gene: TRBJ2-7; v_gene: TRBV7-2; CDR3nt: TGTGCCAGCAGCTTATCAGGTCCCTACGAGCAGTACTTC; CDR3aa: CASSLSGPYEQYF
abundance: .; d_gene: TRBD2; j_gene: TRBJ2-5; v_gene: TRBV2; CDR3nt: TGTGCCAGCAGTGGGGGAGGGCGCGGAGAGACCCAGTACTTC; CDR3aa: CASSGGGRGETQYF
abundance: .; d_gene: TRBD2; j_gene: TRBJ2-7; v_gene: TRBV6-5; CDR3nt: TGTGCCAGCAGTTCTAGCGGGGGGCAACTTACGTTTGAGCAGTACTTC; CDR3aa: CASSSSGGQLTFEQYF
abundance: .; d_gene: .; j_gene: TRBJ1-3; v_gene: TRBV10-2; CDR3nt: TGCGCCAGCAGTGTATACTCTGGAAACACCATATATTTT; CDR3aa: CASSVYSGNTIYF
abundance: .; d_gene: .; j_gene: TRBJ1-1; v_gene: TRBV4-3; CDR3nt: TGCGCCAGCAGCCAAGTACGTGAGGTTAGGACTGAAGCTTTCTTT; CDR3aa: CASSQVREVRTEAFF
abundance: .; d_gene: TRBD1; j_gene: TRBJ2-6; v_gene: TRBV7-9; CDR3nt: TGTGCCGGAGAGACAGGGGTTTTCCTCTCTGGGGCCAACGTCCTGACTTTC; CDR3aa: CAGETGVFLSGANVLTF